This T cell receptor beta chain was sequenced in a study of T cells in localized non-small cell lung cancer (dated by TCRdb to the early 2020s). Some background on the complete study: The study examined T cell repertoires in 236 patients with early-stage NSCLC and compared tumors with uninvolved tumor-adjacent lungs. The cohort consisted of approximately 240 treatment-naive NSCLC patients whose localized lung tumors had been resected. NSCLC patients had a mean age of around 61 years, and 129 were male and about 98 female.

At diagnosis, tumor, uninvolved tumor-adjacent lung and peripheral blood were collected and then preserved as a mix of FFPE and fresh-frozen material. For TCR repertoire profiling, the blood samples were analyzed as peripheral blood mononuclear cells. What the research found in general, with its limitations: The highest T cell clonality was observed in uninvolved tumor-adjacent lung, where clonality exceeded that of tumor, suggesting that antigenic responses were more focused in uninvolved tumor-adjacent lung. Because multi-region tumor sequencing was not performed, intratumor heterogeneity could not be ruled out. Because of the exploratory design, TCR variables were selected using unadjusted p-values without false-discovery rate correction. Longer overall survival was associated with higher blood T cell density, whereas shorter survival was associated with higher adjacent-lung clonality. A median of approximately 50 of the top 100 tumor clones turned up in the paired uninvolved adjacent lung, and 28 of those clones also ranked among the top 100 of that same adjacent lung.

Of note for this clone: Its antigen has not been determined. No much larger clone exists at a distance of one base, and base qualities are not known.

V loses 8 bases of germline sequence and J loses 5 bases, and the interval between the two ends is 10 bases. As encoded in the germline V gene, CDR1 is MDHEN while CDR2 is SYDVKM. From the cysteine through the phenylalanine, the CDR3 covers 12 amino acids. Only the CDR3 DNA stays, 36 bases, in frame from base 1. TCR beta CDR3 regions were sequenced from DNA using the immunoSEQ Assay. The authors processed their data as follows. To compute T cell density, TCR beta template counts were normalized to usable DNA, which was estimated by amplifying housekeeping genes. Richness was estimated using the preseqR package, with extrapolation to 400,000 templates for PBMC samples and to 120,000 templates for tissue samples. Clonality was taken to be one minus Pielou's evenness. Tissue-enriched TCRs were identified through differential abundance testing performed on productive amino-acid clonotypes, with a minimum total count of 5 and an alpha of 0.1. The Jaccard Index and the Morisita Overlap Index were used to quantify repertoire overlap between compartments. GLIPH grouped TCR beta CDR3s together with public tetramer-defined viral CDR3s, and a viral motif had to include at least three viral sequences and show V-gene enrichment. Entries here come from immuneACCESS through TCRdb and include only in-frame sequences with V and J called. Some clones fail to appear in such tables; in the studies checked, an unresolved V gene covers under half of the shortfall, and the cause of the remainder is unknown. The V and J calls and clone size were taken over from that table, and D and trimming were inferred from the DNA. The sample table contains 23,000 or so clones; only one count was recorded for 88% of them. 25% to 35% of the sample goes to the ten largest clones.

This TCR derives from a male donor aged 60 or over with stage II lung adenocarcinoma. The sequence links TRBV28 to TRBJ1-5; there is no confident call for the D gene. The starting material was peripheral blood mononuclear cells, obtained before any cancer treatment. The bases are TGTGCCAGCGCCGTTTTTGATCAGCCCCAGCATTTT. This yields the protein CASAVFDQPQHF.